This TCR beta chain emerged from a study of blood T cell repertoires in COVID-19. Study-level information: The United States, Italy and Spain were the sources of the acute and convalescent COVID-19 samples.

V lost 5 bases and J lost 7, with 18 bases in between. Germline V gene sequence: CDR1 SGHRS, CDR2 YFSETQ. This CDR3 region has 14 residues. Some clones are missing from TCRdb's copy, which holds only in-frame ones; the method was immunoSEQ multiplex PCR. Of around 19,000 clones listed, 80% to 90% are singletons. This TCR was sampled from a human donor in a cohort sampled during active COVID-19. The donor label of this sample is uncertain. The chain recombines TRBV5-1 with TRBJ1-1; no firm D call. Sequencing was performed on peripheral blood. The CDR3 reads CASRGARQIGEAFF. The CDR3, as DNA: TGCGCCAGCAGAGGTGCTAGGCAGATTGGTGAAGCTTTCTTT.